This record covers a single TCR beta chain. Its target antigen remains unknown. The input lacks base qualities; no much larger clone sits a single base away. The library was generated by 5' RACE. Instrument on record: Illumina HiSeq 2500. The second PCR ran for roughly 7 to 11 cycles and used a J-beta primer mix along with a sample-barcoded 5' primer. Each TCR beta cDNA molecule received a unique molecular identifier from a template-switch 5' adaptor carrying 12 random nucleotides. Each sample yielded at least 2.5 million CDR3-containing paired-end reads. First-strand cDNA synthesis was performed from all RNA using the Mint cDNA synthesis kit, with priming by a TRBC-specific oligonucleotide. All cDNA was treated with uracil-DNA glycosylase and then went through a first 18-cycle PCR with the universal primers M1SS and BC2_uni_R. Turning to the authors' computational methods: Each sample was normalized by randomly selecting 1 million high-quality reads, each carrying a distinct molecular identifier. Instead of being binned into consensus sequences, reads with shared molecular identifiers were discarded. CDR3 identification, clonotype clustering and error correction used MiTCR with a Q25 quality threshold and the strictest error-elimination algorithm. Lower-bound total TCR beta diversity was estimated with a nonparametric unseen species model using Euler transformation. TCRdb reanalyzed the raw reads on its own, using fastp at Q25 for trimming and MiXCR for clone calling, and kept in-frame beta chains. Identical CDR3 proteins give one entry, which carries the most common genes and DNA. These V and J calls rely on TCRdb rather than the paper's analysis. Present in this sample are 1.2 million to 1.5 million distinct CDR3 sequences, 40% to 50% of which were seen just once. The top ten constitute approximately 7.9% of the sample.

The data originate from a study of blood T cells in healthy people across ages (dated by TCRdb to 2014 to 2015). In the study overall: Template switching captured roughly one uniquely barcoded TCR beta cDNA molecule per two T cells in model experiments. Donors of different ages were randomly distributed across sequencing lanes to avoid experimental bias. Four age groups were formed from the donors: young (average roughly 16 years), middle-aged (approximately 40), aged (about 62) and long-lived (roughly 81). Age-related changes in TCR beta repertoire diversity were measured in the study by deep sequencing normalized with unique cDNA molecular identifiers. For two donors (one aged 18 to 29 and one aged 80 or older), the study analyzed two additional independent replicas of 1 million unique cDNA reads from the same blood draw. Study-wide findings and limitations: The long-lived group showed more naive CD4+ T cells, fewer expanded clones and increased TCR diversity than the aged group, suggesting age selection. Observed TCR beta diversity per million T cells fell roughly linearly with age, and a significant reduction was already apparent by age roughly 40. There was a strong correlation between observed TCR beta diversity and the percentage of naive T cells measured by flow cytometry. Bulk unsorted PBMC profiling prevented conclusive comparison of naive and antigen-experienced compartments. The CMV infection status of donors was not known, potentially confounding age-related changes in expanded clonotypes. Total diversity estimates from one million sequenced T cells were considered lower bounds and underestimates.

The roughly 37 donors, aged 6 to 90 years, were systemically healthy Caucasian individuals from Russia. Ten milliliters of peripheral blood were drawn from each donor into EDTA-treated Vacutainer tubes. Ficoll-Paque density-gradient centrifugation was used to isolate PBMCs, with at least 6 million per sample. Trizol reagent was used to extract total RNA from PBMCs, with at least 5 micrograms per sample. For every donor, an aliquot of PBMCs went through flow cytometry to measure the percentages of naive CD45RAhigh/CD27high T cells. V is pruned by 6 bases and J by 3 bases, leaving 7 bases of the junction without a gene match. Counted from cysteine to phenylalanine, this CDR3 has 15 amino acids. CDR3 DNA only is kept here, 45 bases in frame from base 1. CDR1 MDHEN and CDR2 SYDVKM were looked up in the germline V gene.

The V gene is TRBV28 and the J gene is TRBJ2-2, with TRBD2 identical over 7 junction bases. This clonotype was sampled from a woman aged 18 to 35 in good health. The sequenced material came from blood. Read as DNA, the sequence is TGTGCCAGCAGCCTCGGGACTATATACACCGGGGAGCTGTTTTTT. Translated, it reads CASSLGTIYTGELFF.